This is a list of T cell receptor beta chains from one sample in a study of blood T cell repertoires in COVID-19. Sequencing used immunoSEQ multiplex PCR; TCRdb keeps in-frame clones, though not all of them. The table records 100,000 to 150,000 clones, about 79% of them present only once. Sequenced input: peripheral blood. The source of these receptors is a middle-aged man with active or convalescent COVID-19. Each CDR3 is given with its conserved first and last residue. A D gene is named only where the DNA matches it firmly. For some rows the clone size is stated as once, few or many, or as a class when expanded; others skip it.

>.|.|TRBJ1-5|TRBV7-2
TGTGCCAGCAGCCCCGTGAGGGGGCAGCCCCAGCATTTT
CASSPVRGQPQHF
>.|TRBD1|TRBJ2-6|TRBV5-4
TGTGCCAGCAGCTTGGGGGGGACAGCCCTCTCTGGGGCCAACGTCCTGACTTTC
CASSLGGTALSGANVLTF
>.|.|TRBJ1-3|TRBV5-1
TGCGCCAGCAGCCGAATGAGTAGTGGAAACACCATATATTTT
CASSRMSSGNTIYF
>.|.|TRBJ1-6|TRBV2
TGTGCCAGCAGAGAACGGGGTTCGAGGTTTGAGTATAATTCACCCCTCCACTTT
CASRERGSRFEYNSPLHF
>.|TRBD1|TRBJ2-1|TRBV5-5
TGTGCCAGTAACAGGGGTGCTACCTACAATGAGCAGTTCTTC
CASNRGATYNEQFF
>.|TRBD1|TRBJ2-7|TRBV29-1
TGCAGCGTTTTTGGGACAGGGGGCCTAGGTGGAGAGCAGTACTTC
CSVFGTGGLGGEQYF
>.|.|TRBJ1-1|TRBV7-2
TGTGCCAGCAGCTTAGGTGGCCGGGATGTTGCTCTAGCTTTCTTT
CASSLGGRDVALAFF
>.|TRBD2|TRBJ2-1|TRBV3-1/TRBV3-2
TGTGCCAGCAGCCAAGATTCTTCTAGCGGGGGGTACAATGAGCAGTTCTTC
CASSQDSSSGGYNEQFF
>.|.|TRBJ2-1|TRBV6-1
TGTGCCAGCAGTGAATCTAGGAGGAATGAGCAGTTCTTC
CASSESRRNEQFF
>once|.|TRBJ2-1|TRBV4-1
TGCGCCAGCAGCCAAGATCTCGAGGAGTTACGTGAGCAGTTCTTC
CASSQDLEELREQFF
>.|.|TRBJ2-3|TRBV19
TGTGCCAGTAGAGATAATACGGGACAAGGGCAGTATTTT
CASRDNTGQGQYF
>once|TRBD1|TRBJ1-5|TRBV30
TGTGCCTGGGCGACAGGGGGCCTCAGGGAACACAATCAGCCCCAGCATTTT
CAWATGGLREHNQPQHF
>.|TRBD1|TRBJ2-7|TRBV27
TGTGCCAGCAGAGCGACAGGGAGCTCCTACGAGCAGTACTTC
CASRATGSSYEQYF
>.|TRBD1|TRBJ1-2|TRBV7-2
TGTGCCAGCAGCCTGGGACAGGGGGCTCTCTATGGCTACACCTTC
CASSLGQGALYGYTF
>once|TRBD1|TRBJ2-7|TRBV5-4
TGTGCCAGCAGCTTGACAGGGGCCTACGAGCAGTACTTC
CASSLTGAYEQYF
>.|TRBD1|TRBJ2-7|TRBV19
TGTGCCAGTAGTATAGCTCCGACAGGGTACTACGAGCAGTACTTC
CASSIAPTGYYEQYF
>.|TRBD2|TRBJ2-2|TRBV27
TGTGCCAGCAGGGAACTAGCGGGAGGGCTGGGCGGGGAGCTGTTTTTT
CASRELAGGLGGELFF
>.|.|TRBJ1-2|TRBV12-5
TGTGCTAGTGGTTCACCGACTGCTATCAAACCCACCTTC
CASGSPTAIKPTF
>.|TRBD2|TRBJ2-2|TRBV27
TGTGCCAGCAGTGGCGGGACTAGCGGGGGGCCGACCGGGGAGCTGTTTTTT
CASSGGTSGGPTGELFF
>.|.|TRBJ1-2|TRBV10-2
TGCGCCAGCAGTGACCCGACGGGCTATGGCTACACCTTC
CASSDPTGYGYTF
>few|TRBD1|TRBJ2-2|TRBV6-5
TGTGCCACTCTTAGGGGACAGGGGTTGTTCGGGGAGCTGTTTTTT
CATLRGQGLFGELFF
>.|.|TRBJ1-1|TRBV12-3/TRBV12-4
TGTGCCAGCAGTCCGCTCCGGGGGTGGGCTTTCTTT
CASSPLRGWAFF
>.|.|TRBJ1-1|TRBV6-5
TGTGCCAGCAGTTACTCGGGGACACTGAACACTGAAGCTTTCTTT
CASSYSGTLNTEAFF
>.|.|TRBJ2-4|TRBV2
TGTGCCAGCAGTGGTACTGTTCTAGCCAAAAACATTCAGTACTTC
CASSGTVLAKNIQYF
>.|.|TRBJ2-5|TRBV5-1
TGCGCCAGCAGCTCCGGTGGGCAGTTGGCGACCCAGTACTTC
CASSSGGQLATQYF
>.|.|TRBJ2-5|TRBV5-1
TGCGCCAGCAGCCCCAATAGTGGAGACTCAGAGACCCAGTACTTC
CASSPNSGDSETQYF
>.|TRBD1|TRBJ1-1|TRBV25-1
TGTGCCAGCAGACCAACAGGGGAAACTGAAGCTTTCTTT
CASRPTGETEAFF
>.|TRBD1|TRBJ2-5|TRBV6-6
TGTGCCAGCAGGGGACAGGGGGCTACGGAGACCCAGTACTTC
CASRGQGATETQYF
>.|.|TRBJ1-5|TRBV19
TGTGCCAGTAGTAAGGCAGGGGATAGTGTTCAGCCCCAGCATTTT
CASSKAGDSVQPQHF
>few|.|TRBJ1-5|TRBV20-1
TGCAGTGCTAGTGGTGACAGTTATAGCAATCAGCCCCAGCATTTT
CSASGDSYSNQPQHF
>few|.|TRBJ1-2|TRBV14
TGTGCCAGCAGCCTAGGTTTTTCAGCGAGCTATGGCTACACCTTC
CASSLGFSASYGYTF
>.|.|TRBJ2-7|TRBV3-1/TRBV3-2
TGTGCCAGCAGCCAAGGCCCTACCTACGAGCAGTACTTC
CASSQGPTYEQYF
>.|TRBD1|TRBJ2-2|TRBV5-1
TGCGCCAGCAGCCCAGGACAGGCAACGAACACCGGGGAGCTGTTTTTT
CASSPGQATNTGELFF
>.|TRBD1|TRBJ1-1|TRBV29-1
TGCAGCGTTGATATGTCCGGGACAGGGGGCACTGAAGCTTTCTTT
CSVDMSGTGGTEAFF
>.|.|TRBJ1-6|TRBV27
TGTGCCAGCAGTTTGAACCCACGAGTCGGTAATTCACCCCTCCACTTT
CASSLNPRVGNSPLHF
>.|.|TRBJ2-7|TRBV18
TGTGCCAGCTCCCCCAGCGGAGTGGAGTCCTACGAGCAGTACTTC
CASSPSGVESYEQYF
>.|.|TRBJ1-2|TRBV5-5
TGTGCCAGCAGCCAAAATAACTATGGCTACACCTTC
CASSQNNYGYTF
>.|.|TRBJ2-1|TRBV25-1
TGTGCCAGCAGTGAATATCTCGGGGGGCGAGGTGAGCAGTTCTTC
CASSEYLGGRGEQFF
>few|.|TRBJ2-7|TRBV6-6
TGTGCCAGCAGTTACGAGGGTGGAACTTACGAGCAGTACTTC
CASSYEGGTYEQYF
>.|.|TRBJ2-7|TRBV19
TGTGCCAGTAGTATAGGACTCTCCTACGAGCAGTACTTC
CASSIGLSYEQYF
>.|.|TRBJ1-2|TRBV30
TGTGCCTGGATTTGGGGAGACAACTATGGCTACACCTTC
CAWIWGDNYGYTF